A selection of T cell receptor beta chains follows, all from one sample in a study of cytomegalovirus exposure and HLA in healthy donors. The protocol was immunoSEQ multiplex PCR, while the TCRdb copy is restricted to in-frame clones and leaves out a portion. The data contain around 99,000 clones, over 75% of them singletons. The sequenced sample was PBMCs. Source of these receptors: a man between 50 and 59 years old in good health and CMV-seropositive. The CDR3 runs from the conserved cysteine through the conserved F or W. A D gene is named only where the DNA matches it firmly. The size of a clone is reported for some rows only, either as once, few or many, or as a class for expanded clones.

- | TRBJ1-1 | TRBV6-1 | TRBD1 | TGTGCCAGCAGCGGACAGGTTAACACTGAAGCTTTCTTT | CASSGQVNTEAFF
- | TRBJ1-2 | TRBV10-3 | TRBD1 | TGTGCCATCACCGGGACAGGGAGAAACGGCTACACCTTC | CAITGTGRNGYTF
- | TRBJ2-1 | TRBV14 | - | TGTGCCAGCAGCCAAGAGGGCGGGGGCGCCTACAATGAGCAGTTCTTC | CASSQEGGGAYNEQFF
- | TRBJ2-7 | TRBV6-1 | TRBD1 | TGTGCCAGCAGTGCAACGGGACAGGTCTACGAGCAGTACTTC | CASSATGQVYEQYF
- | TRBJ2-2 | TRBV7-9 | TRBD2 | TGTGCCAGCAGCTTCGGGACTAGCGGGGGGGCCGGCGGGGAGCTGTTTTTT | CASSFGTSGGAGGELFF
- | TRBJ2-3 | TRBV9 | TRBD2 | TGTGCCAGCAGCGTAACTAGCGGGGGGGCGGATACGCAGTATTTT | CASSVTSGGADTQYF
- | TRBJ2-1 | TRBV19 | - | TGTGCCAGTAGTATACAGGGAATCGGGTACAATGAGCAGTTCTTC | CASSIQGIGYNEQFF
once | TRBJ2-3 | TRBV16 | - | TGTGCCAGCAGCCCCTCCACAGATACGCAGTATTTT | CASSPSTDTQYF
- | TRBJ1-4 | TRBV5-4 | TRBD1 | TGTGCCAGCAGCAAGACAGGGGGCAAAGCTAATGAAAAACTGTTTTTT | CASSKTGGKANEKLFF
- | TRBJ1-2 | TRBV15 | - | TGTGCCACCAGCAGTAATCAGGACTATGGCTACACCTTC | CATSSNQDYGYTF
- | TRBJ1-1 | TRBV28 | TRBD1 | TGTGCCAGCAGTCCGACAGGGGTGAACACTGAAGCTTTCTTT | CASSPTGVNTEAFF
- | TRBJ1-2 | TRBV18 | - | TGTGCCAGCTCAAAAAACAGGGATGATGGCTACACCTTC | CASSKNRDDGYTF
- | TRBJ2-7 | TRBV27 | TRBD1 | TGTGCCAGCAGTTCCCCGGGACAGGGACCCTACGAGCAGTACTTC | CASSSPGQGPYEQYF
- | TRBJ2-3 | TRBV11-2 | - | TGTGCCAGCAGCTTCCACCTAGCCCTGGATACGCAGTATTTT | CASSFHLALDTQYF
few | TRBJ2-3 | TRBV7-2 | - | TGTGCCAGCAGCTTGCAGGCAGCTCCCACAGATACGCAGTATTTT | CASSLQAAPTDTQYF
- | TRBJ2-7 | TRBV7-9 | - | TGTGCCAGCAGCTTAGATAACGGCGAGCAGTACTTC | CASSLDNGEQYF
- | TRBJ2-3 | TRBV11-2 | TRBD1 | TGTGCCAGCACACCCGGGACAGGGGCCACAGATACGCAGTATTTT | CASTPGTGATDTQYF
- | TRBJ1-5 | TRBV30 | - | TGTGCCTGGACCCTACAGGGATCCGGCAATCAGCCCCAGCATTTT | CAWTLQGSGNQPQHF
- | TRBJ2-4 | TRBV7-2 | - | TGTGCCAGCAGCCGGCGAGTCGGGGGCGGGGGAAACATTCAGTACTTC | CASSRRVGGGGNIQYF
- | TRBJ1-6 | TRBV10-2 | - | TGCGCCAGCAGTCCCGGGAGCGAGTATTCACCCCTCCACTTT | CASSPGSEYSPLHF
- | TRBJ2-5 | TRBV5-4 | TRBD1 | TGTGCCAGCAGCCAAGGACAGGGGGCGTACGAGACCCAGTACTTC | CASSQGQGAYETQYF
- | TRBJ1-5 | TRBV27 | - | TGTGCCAGCAGTTTATACTCCACGGAGCCCCAGCATTTT | CASSLYSTEPQHF
- | TRBJ1-5 | TRBV30 | TRBD1 | TGTGCCTGGACCAGGACAGGGATAGGTCAGCCCCAGCATTTT | CAWTRTGIGQPQHF
few | TRBJ2-7 | TRBV6-1 | TRBD2 | TGTGCCAGCAGTGAATTTTGGGAGGGAACGGTATACGAGCAGTACTTC | CASSEFWEGTVYEQYF
- | TRBJ1-4 | TRBV7-2 | - | TGTGCCAGCAGCTTACAGGCAACTAATGAAAAACTGTTTTTT | CASSLQATNEKLFF
few | TRBJ1-4 | TRBV6-6 | - | TGTGCCAGCAGTTCATATCAGGGTACTAATGAAAAACTGTTTTTT | CASSSYQGTNEKLFF
few | TRBJ2-2 | TRBV6-1 | TRBD2 | TGTGCCACCTCGCTAGCGGGTTTGAACACCGGGGAGCTGTTTTTT | CATSLAGLNTGELFF
- | TRBJ1-2 | TRBV27 | - | TGTGCCAGCAGTCCACAGGGCAACTATGGCTACCCCTTC | CASSPQGNYGYPF
- | TRBJ2-3 | TRBV2 | TRBD2 | TGTGCCAGCGGAAAGCGGGGGGGGTACACAGATACGCAGTATTTT | CASGKRGGYTDTQYF
- | TRBJ2-5 | TRBV9 | - | TGTGCCAGCAGTTACTTAACAGGGTACCAAGAGACCCAGTACTTC | CASSYLTGYQETQYF
- | TRBJ1-1 | TRBV19 | - | TGTGCCAGTAGTAAAACCGGGACAACAATGAACACTGAAGCTTTCTTT | CASSKTGTTMNTEAFF